The 5 T cell receptor beta chains reported below all come from one sample, sequenced in a study of OX40 agonist ivuxolimab in advanced cancers. The repertoire was sequenced with immunoSEQ multiplex PCR; TCRdb's copy has only in-frame clones and lacks some. The sample lists some 65,000 clones, roughly 84% occurring once. Sample: CD4+ or CD8+ T cells sorted from blood, taken in a trial of the OX40 agonist ivuxolimab. Every receptor here comes from an adult with an advanced solid tumor such as melanoma, head and neck, liver or kidney cancer.

The gene calls are TRBV10-3 and TRBJ2-3, with D possibly TRBD2 on 7 matching bases. CDR1 and CDR2 from the germline V gene are ENHRY and SYGVKD. V lost 3 bases and J 1 base, leaving 11 bases between the germline ends. This CDR3 is built from 15 residues. This chain's CDR3 is CAISEGGAGTDTQYF. CDR3 DNA sequence: TGTGCCATCAGTGAAGGGGGGGCCGGCACAGATACGCAGTATTTT.

This sequence joins TRBV4-2 and TRBJ2-5, with a possible D match to TRBD2 (5 bases). The CDR3 covers 16 residues. The germline V gene encodes CDR1 LGHNA and CDR2 YNFKEQ. Trimming took 0 bases from V and 4 from J, leaving 15 bases between them. DNA of the CDR3: TGTGCCAGCAGCCAAGAGAACCTAGCCCTGAGAGAGACCCAGTACTTC. It is translated as CASSQENLALRETQYF.

The chain is built from TRBV5-1 and TRBJ1-5; D call uncertain. The CDR3 loop spans 14 amino acids. V lost 0 bases to trimming and J lost 5 bases, with 9 bases between them. Germline lookup yields CDR1 SGHRS and CDR2 YFSETQ. The CDR3 region has the DNA TGCGCCAGCAGCTTGGGGGGTTTTGATCAGCCCCAGCATTTT. Translation gives CASSLGGFDQPQHF.

The chain joins TRBV5-1 to TRBJ1-3, with D perhaps matching TRBD1 (5 bases). Per the germline V gene, CDR1 is SGHRS and CDR2 is YFSETQ. The CDR3 is 17 amino acids. Trimming shortened V by 0 bases and J by 2 bases, and 15 bases separated the two germline ends. CDR3 residues: CASSLDPGRVAGNTIYF. The DNA for the CDR3 is TGCGCCAGCAGCTTGGATCCCGGCAGGGTGGCTGGAAACACCATATATTTT.

CDR3 sequence (DNA): TGTGCCAGCAGTGAAGTTGGAAAACTGTTTTTT. Amino acids: CASSEVGKLFF. The chain carries TRBV6-1 and TRBJ1-4, with D unclear. V lost 1 base, J lost 10 bases, and 4 bases lay in between. Germline CDR1 reads MNHNS; CDR2 reads SASEGT. This CDR3 spans 11 amino acids.